This T cell receptor beta chain was identified in a study of CD8 T cells in Susac syndrome. V was cut by 5 bases and J by 9 bases, with 26 bases left in between. The CDR3 has 17 amino acids. Germline V gives CDR1 MDHEN, CDR2 SYDVKM. Roughly 0.45 to 1 ug RNA was reverse transcribed with random hexamers. Amplification of TCR beta CDR3 used immunoSEQ multiplex PCR across 54 Vbeta and 13 Jbeta. MiXCR, run by TCRdb on the immunoSEQ multiplex PCR reads, gives a single entry per CDR3 protein. The top ten clones hold roughly 0.098% of a sample with approximately 150,000 distinct CDR3 sequences, roughly 92% of them seen once. The sequenced target, TCR beta, came from blood CD8+ and CD4+ T cells. The multiple sclerosis controls were treatment-naive patients affected by stable or active relapsing-remitting disease. Negative isolation yielded CD8+ and CD4+ T cells; FACS enriched TEMRA cells.

The sample consisted of CD4+ T cells from PBMCs. This sequence was found in a human donor with multiple sclerosis. The rearrangement uses TRBV28 and TRBJ2-1; tentative D call: TRBD1 (6 bases). CDR3 nucleotides: TGTGCCAGCAGTCTTAGACCAGGGGTCACGGGCCGGCGTGAGCAGTTCTTC. Amino acid sequence: CASSLRPGVTGRREQFF. Together with reference TRBV28 and TRBJ2-1, the CDR3 gives the full variable domain: DVKVTQSSRYLVKRTGEKVFLECVQDMDHENMFWYRQDPGLGLRLIYFSYDVKMKEKGDIPEGYSVSREKKERFSLILESASTNQTSMYLCASSLRPGVTGRREQFFGPGTRLTVL.